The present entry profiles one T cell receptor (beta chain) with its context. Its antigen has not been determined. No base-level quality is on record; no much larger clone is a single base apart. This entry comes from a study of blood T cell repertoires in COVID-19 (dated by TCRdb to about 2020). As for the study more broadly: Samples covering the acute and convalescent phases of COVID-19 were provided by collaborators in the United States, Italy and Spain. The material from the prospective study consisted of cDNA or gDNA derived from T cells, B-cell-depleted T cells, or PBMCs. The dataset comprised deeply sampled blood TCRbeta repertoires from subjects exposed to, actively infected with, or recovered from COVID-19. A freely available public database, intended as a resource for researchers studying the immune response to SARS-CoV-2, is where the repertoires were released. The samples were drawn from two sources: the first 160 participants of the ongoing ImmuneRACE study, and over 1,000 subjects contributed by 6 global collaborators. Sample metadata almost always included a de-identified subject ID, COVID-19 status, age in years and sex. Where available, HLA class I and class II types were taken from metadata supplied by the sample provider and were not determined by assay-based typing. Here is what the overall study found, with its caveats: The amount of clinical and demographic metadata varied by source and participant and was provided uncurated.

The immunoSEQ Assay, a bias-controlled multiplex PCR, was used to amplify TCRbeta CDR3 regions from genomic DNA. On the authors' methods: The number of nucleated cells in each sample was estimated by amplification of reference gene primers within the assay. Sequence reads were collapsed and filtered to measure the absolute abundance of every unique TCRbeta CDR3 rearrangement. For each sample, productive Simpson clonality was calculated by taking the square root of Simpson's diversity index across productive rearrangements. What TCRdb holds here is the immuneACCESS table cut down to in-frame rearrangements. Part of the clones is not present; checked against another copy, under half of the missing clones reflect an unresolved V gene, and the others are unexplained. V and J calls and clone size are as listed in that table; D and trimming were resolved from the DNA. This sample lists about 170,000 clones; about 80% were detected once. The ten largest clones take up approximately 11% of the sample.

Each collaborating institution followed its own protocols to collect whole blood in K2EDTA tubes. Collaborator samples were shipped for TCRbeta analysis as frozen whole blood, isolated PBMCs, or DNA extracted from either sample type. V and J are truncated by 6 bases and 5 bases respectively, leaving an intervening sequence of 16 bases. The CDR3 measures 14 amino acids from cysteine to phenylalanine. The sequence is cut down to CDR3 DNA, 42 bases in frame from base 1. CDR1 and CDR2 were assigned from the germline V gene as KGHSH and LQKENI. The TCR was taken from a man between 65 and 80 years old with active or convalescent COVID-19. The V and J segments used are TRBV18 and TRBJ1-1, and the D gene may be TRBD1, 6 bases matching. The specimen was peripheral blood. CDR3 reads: CASSPRTGLTEAFF. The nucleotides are TGTGCCAGCTCCCCCCGAACAGGGCTGACTGAAGCTTTCTTT.